This T cell receptor beta chain is from a study of blood T cell repertoires in COVID-19. Study-wide background: Samples representing acute and convalescent COVID-19 were sourced from the United States, Italy and Spain. The analysed material was cDNA or gDNA that came from T cells, B-cell-depleted T cells, or PBMCs.

Methods used by the authors: Amplifying reference gene primers gave estimates of nucleated cell counts. The repertoire was sequenced with immunoSEQ multiplex PCR; TCRdb's copy has only in-frame clones and lacks some. D and trimming come from the DNA, and the V and J calls and clone size come from that table. The sample holds more than 45,000 clones; around 86% are singletons and the top ten take 2.5% to 3%. This clone has only one observation. Germline V CDR1 and CDR2: SGHTA, FQGNSA. V lost 3 bases to trimming and J lost 2 bases, with 12 bases between them. This CDR3 is built from 15 residues. The sequenced sample was peripheral blood. The chain recombines TRBV7-2 with TRBJ2-3; weak D call: TRBD2 (7 bases). This receptor was obtained from a man older than 75 with acute or convalescent COVID-19. The CDR3 DNA is TGTGCCAGCAGCTTCGGGGGGCCTAACACAGATACGCAGTATTTT. It encodes CASSFGGPNTDTQYF.